Each of the 23 T cell receptor beta chains below was sequenced from the same sample in a study of blood T cell repertoires in COVID-19. The assay was immunoSEQ multiplex PCR, and TCRdb's table has in-frame clones only and misses some. Among more than 95,000 clones, more than 80% were seen once, and the ten largest hold around 3.7%. Sequencing was carried out using peripheral blood. The receptors were gathered from a woman aged 55 to 70 with acute or convalescent COVID-19.

The chain carries TRBV10-3 and TRBJ1-4, with 8 bases lining up with TRBD1. The V and J ends lost 4 bases and 7 bases, in that order; junction bases with no gene match: 5. The V gene's germline CDR1 is ENHRY and CDR2 SYGVKD. This CDR3 is 14 amino acids long. The CDR3 DNA reads TGTGCCATCAGTGGGACAGGGTTGGGTGAAAAACTGTTTTTT. This gives the protein CAISGTGLGEKLFF.

The chain's CDR3 is CASSVDRGSEQYV. CDR3 DNA: TGTGCCAGTAGTGTGGACAGGGGCTCCGAGCAGTACGTC. The chain couples TRBV19 to TRBJ2-7; 9 bases match TRBD1. CDR1 is LNHDA, CDR2 SQIVND, per germline (reference sequence). The CDR3 is 13 amino acids. J was trimmed by 6 bases and V by 5 bases; bases with no gene match: 5.

This chain uses TRBV19 with TRBJ1-2, with D maybe TRBD1 (5 bases). In germline, CDR1 is LNHDA, CDR2 SQIVND (reference sequence). The CDR3 runs 14 residues. The V gene lost 0 bases and the J gene lost 5 bases, with 10 bases spanning the gap. The DNA for the CDR3 is TGTGCCAGTAGTATAGAACGCAGGGAATATGGCTACACCTTC. It yields the protein CASSIERREYGYTF.

The CDR3 nucleotides read TGCAGCGTCAACCGGGGTAGCACAGATACGCAGTATTTT. Its translation: CSVNRGSTDTQYF. J is TRBJ2-3 and V is TRBV29-1; perhaps TRBD2 as D (5 bases). V lost 6 bases and J lost 0, with 10 bases in between. Germline V gene lookup returns CDR1 SQVTM and CDR2 ANQGSEA. The CDR3 sequence is 13 residues long.

This chain joins TRBV5-1 and TRBJ1-2; D remains unclear. The V gene lost 1 base and the J gene lost 1 base, with 14 bases spanning the gap. Germline V CDR1 and CDR2: SGHRS, YFSETQ. The CDR3 is made up of 16 amino acids. The CDR3 bases are TGCGCCAGCAGCTTGTTGGGCACCCCAGATAACTATGGCTACACCTTC. Amino acid sequence: CASSLLGTPDNYGYTF.

This clone occurred a few times. J is TRBJ1-5 and V is TRBV15; maybe TRBD1 (6 bases). Trimming cost V 0 bases and J 0 bases, with 6 bases left between them. The V gene's germline CDR1 is LNHNV and CDR2 YYDKDF (reference sequence). The CDR3 is 15 residues long. The CDR3 loop reads CATSREQGSNQPQHF. The CDR3 nucleotides are TGTGCCACCAGCAGAGAACAGGGTAGCAATCAGCCCCAGCATTTT. The full variable domain, in which reference TRBV15 and TRBJ1-5 provide the parts outside the CDR3, is DAMVIQNPRYQVTQFGKPVTLSCSQTLNHNVMYWYQQKSSQAPKLLFHYYDKDFNNEADTPDNFQSRRPNTSFCFLDIRSPGLGDTAMYLCATSREQGSNQPQHFGDGTRLSIL.

This clone was seen only a few times. The chain joins TRBV5-4 to TRBJ1-4; D call uncertain. CDR1 is SGHNT, CDR2 YYREEE, per germline (reference sequence). Trimming left V 2 bases short and J 5 bases short, with 13 bases between. This CDR3 has 15 amino acids. The CDR3 sequence: CASSLSGSANEKLFF. In nucleotides, the CDR3 is TGTGCCAGCAGCTTATCCGGGTCAGCAAATGAAAAACTGTTTTTT.

Only a few counts were recorded for this clone. The rearrangement links TRBV11-3 to TRBJ2-6; D is perhaps TRBD2 (5 bases). This CDR3 spans 17 amino acids. Trimming left V 2 bases short and J 4 bases short, with 15 bases between. CDR1 is SGHNT, CDR2 YENEEA, per germline. The CDR3 DNA follows: TGTGCCAGCAGCTTAATTGTGAGCGGTCTCGGGGCCAACGTCCTGACTTTC. Protein sequence: CASSLIVSGLGANVLTF.

The chain carries TRBV7-9 and TRBJ1-3; the D gene is possibly TRBD1 (5 bases). V was cut by 5 bases and J by 0 bases, with 14 bases left in between. The CDR3 has 16 residues. CDR1 and CDR2 from the germline V gene are SEHNR and FQNEAQ (reference sequence). In nucleotides, the CDR3 is TGTGCCAGCAGCGAATCGGGGGGTCCCTCTGGAAACACCATATATTTT. Residues: CASSESGGPSGNTIYF.

The chain couples TRBV5-6 to TRBJ1-5; perhaps TRBD1 as D (6 bases). V shed 2 bases and J shed 0 bases, with 18 bases lying between them. Germline V gives CDR1 SGHDT, CDR2 YYEEEE. The length of the CDR3 is 18 residues. CDR3 bases: TGTGCCAGCAGCTTCTGGGCTAGGGGGATTTATAGCAATCAGCCCCAGCATTTT. Its protein product is CASSFWARGIYSNQPQHF.

The rearrangement joins TRBV2 to TRBJ1-2; possibly TRBD1 for D (5 bases). From germline, CDR1 is SNHLY and CDR2 FYNNEI. CDR3 length: 14 amino acids. The germline V and J ends were trimmed by 8 bases and 4 bases, with 17 bases remaining between them. DNA for the CDR3: TGTGCCAGCGGGGGGGGACCGGGAACCTATGGCTACACCTTC. As protein: CASGGGPGTYGYTF.

The chain recombines TRBV5-8 with TRBJ2-3; no reliable D call. The V gene lost 0 bases and the J gene lost 0 bases, with 11 bases spanning the gap. Germline CDR1 SGHTS, CDR2 YDEGEE. The CDR3 length is 16 residues. CDR3 in DNA: TGTGCCAGCAGCTTGGGTTCTGGGCTGAGCACAGATACGCAGTATTTT. It encodes CASSLGSGLSTDTQYF.

The chain employs TRBV18 and TRBJ1-4; D unclear. CDR1 is KGHSH, CDR2 LQKENI, per germline. The V end lost 5 bases, the J end lost 5 bases, and 15 bases lay between the germline ends. This CDR3 is built from 15 residues. CDR3 amino acids: CASSSPRGYNEKLFF. CDR3 in DNA: TGTGCCAGCTCATCCCCCAGAGGGTACAATGAAAAACTGTTTTTT. Based on the CDR3 plus reference TRBV18 and TRBJ1-4, the full variable domain is NAGVMQNPRHLVRRRGQEARLRCSPMKGHSHVYWYRQLPEEGLKFMVYLQKENIIDESGMPKERFSAEFPKEGPSILRIQQVVRGDSAAYFCASSSPRGYNEKLFFGSGTQLSVL.

The gene calls are TRBV29-1 and TRBJ1-2; 9 bases agree with TRBD1. CDR3 length equals 11 residues. CDR1 and CDR2 (germline): SQVTM, ANQGSEA. J lost 8 bases, V lost 5 bases, and 3 bases had no gene match. For the CDR3, the DNA is TGCAGCGTTTGGACAGGGGACGGCTACACCTTC. This gives the protein CSVWTGDGYTF.

V usage is TRBV7-9 and J usage is TRBJ1-1; D possibly corresponds to TRBD1 (6 bases). V gave up 5 bases and J gave up 2 bases, with 15 bases separating them. Germline V gene sequence: CDR1 SEHNR, CDR2 FQNEAQ (reference sequence). The CDR3 has 15 residues. The CDR3 region is CASSPNRVYNTEAFF. Here the CDR3 DNA reads TGTGCCAGCAGCCCCAACAGGGTTTATAACACTGAAGCTTTCTTT.

The J gene is TRBJ1-2, the V gene TRBV7-5. TRBV7-5 is a pseudogene segment. CDR3 size: 15 residues. DNA of the CDR3: TGTGCCAGAAGCCCTACGAGGGCTCCTAACTATGGCTACACCTTC. Translating gives CARSPTRAPNYGYTF.

This chain links TRBV27 with TRBJ2-7; 9 bases are shared with TRBD1. Looked up from germline, CDR1 is MNHEY and CDR2 is SMNVEV (reference sequence). This CDR3 is 13 amino acids long. The J segment lost 5 bases and the V segment lost 6 bases, leaving 5 bases of the junction unmatched. The CDR3 loop reads CASRQGAGDEQYF. The CDR3 DNA reads as TGTGCCAGCAGACAGGGGGCAGGTGACGAGCAGTACTTC.

The chain uses TRBV18 and TRBJ2-5, with D unresolved. Trimming stripped 3 bases from V and 1 base from J, with 9 bases between. The CDR3 is 14 residues long. Germline V CDR1 and CDR2: KGHSH, LQKENI. CDR3: CASSPSVSQETQYF. The CDR3 nucleotides are TGTGCCAGCTCACCCTCCGTCAGCCAAGAGACCCAGTACTTC.

For the CDR3, the DNA is TGTGCCACCAGCAGACACGGGACTAGCCGGGCCGATGAGCAGTTCTTC. It yields the protein CATSRHGTSRADEQFF. The gene calls are TRBV15 and TRBJ2-1; 9 nucleotides match TRBD2. CDR1 and CDR2 (germline): LNHNV, YYDKDF (reference sequence). The CDR3 loop spans 16 amino acids. The junction had 10 bases not matched to a gene; V was cut back by 2 bases and J by 8 bases.

The chain recombines TRBV7-2 with TRBJ1-2, with unresolved D. Trimming stripped 5 bases from V and 0 bases from J, with 13 bases between. From germline, CDR1 is SGHTA and CDR2 FQGNSA. CDR3 length equals 15 residues. The CDR3 reads CASSPGGRTNYGYTF. The CDR3 nucleotides are TGTGCCAGCAGCCCCGGCGGGAGGACTAACTATGGCTACACCTTC.

The V call is TRBV28, the J call TRBJ1-1, with D hard to call. V lost 2 bases to trimming and J lost 5 bases, with 6 bases between them. This CDR3 has 12 amino acids. Per germline, CDR1 MDHEN and CDR2 SYDVKM. CDR3 residues: CASSLALTEAFF. Written as DNA, the CDR3 is TGTGCCAGCAGTTTAGCCCTAACTGAAGCTTTCTTT. The whole variable domain, filled in from reference TRBV28 and TRBJ1-1, reads DVKVTQSSRYLVKRTGEKVFLECVQDMDHENMFWYRQDPGLGLRLIYFSYDVKMKEKGDIPEGYSVSREKKERFSLILESASTNQTSMYLCASSLALTEAFFGQGTRLTVV.

The chain couples TRBV7-9 to TRBJ2-1, with TRBD2 identical over 12 bases. The length of the CDR3 is 18 residues. Germline CDR1 is SEHNR and CDR2 is FQNEAQ (reference sequence). V was pared by 5 bases and J by 3 bases, with 11 bases of the junction left unmatched. The CDR3 coding sequence is TGTGCCAGCAGCATCACCGTTCTAGCGGGAGGGAACTACAATGAGCAGTTCTTC. Protein: CASSITVLAGGNYNEQFF.

J is TRBJ2-3 and V is TRBV19; D possibly corresponds to TRBD2 (5 bases). Between the trimmed V and J ends, which lost 4 bases and 11 bases, there was a span of 22 bases. The germline V gene has CDR1 LNHDA and CDR2 SQIVND (reference sequence). The CDR3 totals 15 residues. CDR3 coding DNA: TGTGCCAGTAGTAGGACTCCACTTTCCAGATACGGGCAGTATTTT. This sequence encodes CASSRTPLSRYGQYF.